This T cell receptor (beta chain) is drawn from a study of shared clonotypes between healthy human individuals. Findings and caveats of the study: Having only a few donors restricted how much genetic and exposure-history diversity was captured.

The CDR3 is 16 residues long. Germline CDR1 reads LNHDA; CDR2 reads SQIVND (reference sequence). V lost 3 bases to trimming and J lost 0 bases, with 15 bases between them. Those who donated, Caucasian adults without exception, all lived in Nashville, Tennessee. Comments on this clone: Its antigen is not identified.

Generated by immunoSEQ multiplex PCR, the TCRdb table keeps only in-frame clones and is missing some. The sample holds roughly 500,000 clones; roughly 80% are singletons and the top ten take 9.5% to 15%. Sequenced sample: PBMCs. The chain carries TRBV19 and TRBJ2-7, with D possibly being TRBD1 or TRBD2 (5 bases each). This TCR came from a woman in her forties in good health. Some clones in this sample may be carry-over from other donors' samples. This CDR3 is CASSMGSGRHSYEQYF. CDR3 DNA: TGTGCCAGTAGTATGGGGTCGGGACGGCACTCCTACGAGCAGTACTTC.